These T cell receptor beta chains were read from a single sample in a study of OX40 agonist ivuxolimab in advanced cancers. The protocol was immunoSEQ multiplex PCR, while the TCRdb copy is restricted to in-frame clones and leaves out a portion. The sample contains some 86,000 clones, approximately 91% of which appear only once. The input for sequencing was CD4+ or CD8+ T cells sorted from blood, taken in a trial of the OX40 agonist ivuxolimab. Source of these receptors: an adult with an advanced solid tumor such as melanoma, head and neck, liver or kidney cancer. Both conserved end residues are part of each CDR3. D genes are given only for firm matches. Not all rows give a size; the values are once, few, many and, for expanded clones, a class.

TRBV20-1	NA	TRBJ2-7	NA	TGCAGTGCTAGTGAGCAGCGCGAGCAGTACTTC	CSASEQREQYF
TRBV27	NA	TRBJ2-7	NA	TGTGCCAGCAGAAGAGATACTATTTCTCCGGGCGAGCAGTACTTC	CASRRDTISPGEQYF
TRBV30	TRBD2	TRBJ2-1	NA	TGTGCCTGGAGTGTTGGCGGGAGGAGGAATGAGCAGTTCTTC	CAWSVGGRRNEQFF
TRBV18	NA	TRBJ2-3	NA	TGTGCCAGCTCAGTGGGGGGGCTTGAAGATACGCAGTATTTT	CASSVGGLEDTQYF
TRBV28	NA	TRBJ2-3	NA	TGTGCCAGCTCTAAGCGAGATACGCAGTATTTT	CASSKRDTQYF
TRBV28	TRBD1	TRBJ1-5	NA	TGTGCCAGCAGTTTAGCCGGGACAGGTCTCAATCAGCCCCAGCATTTT	CASSLAGTGLNQPQHF
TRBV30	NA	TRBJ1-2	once	TGTGCCTCCGATGGCGGGGGTGGCTACACCTTC	CASDGGGGYTF
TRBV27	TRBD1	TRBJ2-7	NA	TGTGCCAGCAGGACAGGGGGCTACGAGCAGTACTTC	CASRTGGYEQYF
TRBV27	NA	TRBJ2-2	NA	TGTGCCAGCAGTTTATCGCAGTACAGCGGGGAGCTGTTTTTT	CASSLSQYSGELFF
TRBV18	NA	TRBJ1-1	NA	TGTGCCAGCTCACCAAGGAGCACTGAAGCTTTCTTT	CASSPRSTEAFF
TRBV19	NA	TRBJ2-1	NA	TGTGCCAGTAGTATGTGGGGGCCCCCCGGGGACAATGAGCAGTTCTTC	CASSMWGPPGDNEQFF
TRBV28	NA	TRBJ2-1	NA	TGTGCCAGCAGTTTCAGGGCCTACAATGAGCAGTTCTTC	CASSFRAYNEQFF
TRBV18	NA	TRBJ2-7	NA	TGTGCCAGCTCACCGCGATCCCACGAGCAGTACTTC	CASSPRSHEQYF
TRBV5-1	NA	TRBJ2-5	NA	TGCGCCAGCTACCGGGGGGCGCGGGAGACCCAGTACTTC	CASYRGARETQYF
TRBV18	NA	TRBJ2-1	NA	TGTGCCAGCTCACCAAGGGTTGCCGATGAGCAGTTCTTC	CASSPRVADEQFF
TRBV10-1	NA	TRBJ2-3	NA	TGCGCCAGCAGTGAGGACGCCTTCGCAGATACGCAGTATTTT	CASSEDAFADTQYF
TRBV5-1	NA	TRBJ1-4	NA	TGCGCCAGCAGCTCAGCCAGATCTAATGAAAAACTGTTTTTT	CASSSARSNEKLFF
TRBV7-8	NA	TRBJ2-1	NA	TGTGCCAGCAGCTTAATACGGGGCTCGGATGAGCAGTTCTTC	CASSLIRGSDEQFF
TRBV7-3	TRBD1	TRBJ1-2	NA	TGTGCCAGCAGCGAACAGGGGTCGGGCTATGGCTACACCTTC	CASSEQGSGYGYTF
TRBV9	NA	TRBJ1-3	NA	TGTGCCAGCAGCGTAGGATGGGGGGCTGGAAACACCATATATTTT	CASSVGWGAGNTIYF
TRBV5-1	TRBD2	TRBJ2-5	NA	TGCGCCAGCAGCTTGGGTAGCGGGATCCAAGAGACCCAGTACTTC	CASSLGSGIQETQYF
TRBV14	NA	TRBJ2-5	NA	TGTGCCAGCAGCCAGAGGGCCCAGTACTTC	CASSQRAQYF
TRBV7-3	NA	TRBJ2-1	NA	TGTGCCAGCAGCTTAATGGGCAGGCACAGACACAATGAGCAGTTCTTC	CASSLMGRHRHNEQFF
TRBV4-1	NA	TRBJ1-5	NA	TGCGCCAGCAGCCAAAGAGGGGGGCAGGTTGATCAGCCCCAGCATTTT	CASSQRGGQVDQPQHF
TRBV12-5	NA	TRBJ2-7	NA	TGTGCTAGTGGTTTGGCAGGGCACCGCTACGAGCAGTACTTC	CASGLAGHRYEQYF
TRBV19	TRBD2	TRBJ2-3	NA	TGTGCCAGTAGTTTTGGGCGGACTAGCGGCAGCACAGATACGCAGTATTTT	CASSFGRTSGSTDTQYF
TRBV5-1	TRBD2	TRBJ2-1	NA	TGCGCCAGCAGCGCCGGCGGGACTAGCGGGAGGGCCTTTGAGCAGTTCTTC	CASSAGGTSGRAFEQFF
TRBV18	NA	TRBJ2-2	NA	TGTGCCAGCTCTCAGTTTACAGGGAGCGCCGGGGAGCTGTTTTTT	CASSQFTGSAGELFF
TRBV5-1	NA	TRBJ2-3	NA	TGCGCCAGCAGCTTCGGGACAAGCAACACAGATACGCAGTATTTT	CASSFGTSNTDTQYF
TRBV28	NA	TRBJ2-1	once	TGTGCCAGCAGTTTATTGGTTTTGCGGGACCCAACTTCCAATGAGCAGTTCTTC	CASSLLVLRDPTSNEQFF
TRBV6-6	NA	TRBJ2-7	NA	TGTGCCAGCAGAATGACGGCAAGCTCCTACGAGCAGTACTTC	CASRMTASSYEQYF
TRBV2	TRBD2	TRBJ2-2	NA	TGTGCCAGCACGCGGGAGACCGGCACCGGGGAGCTGTTTTTT	CASTRETGTGELFF
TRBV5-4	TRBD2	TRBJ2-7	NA	TGTGCCAGCAGCTTCCCCGGGACTAGCGGGAACGAGCAGTACTTC	CASSFPGTSGNEQYF
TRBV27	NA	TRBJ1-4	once	TGTGCCAGCAGGGGGCGGGGGGGACGGTCAACTAATGAAAAACTGTTTTTT	CASRGRGGRSTNEKLFF
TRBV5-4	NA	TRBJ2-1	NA	TGTGCCAGCAGCCCACACCAGGGGGGGTCCTACAATGAGCAGTTCTTC	CASSPHQGGSYNEQFF
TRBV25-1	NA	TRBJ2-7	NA	TGTGCCAGCAGGCCCCTAGGATACTCCTACGAGCAGTACTTC	CASRPLGYSYEQYF
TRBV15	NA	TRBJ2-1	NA	TGTGCCACCAGCAGAGAACTCTTAGGGGTCGATGGGCGGGAGCAGTTCTTC	CATSRELLGVDGREQFF
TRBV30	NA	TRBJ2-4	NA	TGTGCCTGGAGTTCCGGGATAATCAAAAACATTCAGTACTTC	CAWSSGIIKNIQYF
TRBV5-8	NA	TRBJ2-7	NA	TGTGCCAGCAGCTTCTCCTACGAGCAGTACTTC	CASSFSYEQYF
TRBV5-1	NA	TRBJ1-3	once	TGCGCCAGCAGCTTACAGGGTGGGGGGGCAATCTCTGGAAACACCATATATTTT	CASSLQGGGAISGNTIYF
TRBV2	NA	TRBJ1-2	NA	TGTGCCAGCAGTGTCATTGGTGCCTATGGCTACACCTTC	CASSVIGAYGYTF
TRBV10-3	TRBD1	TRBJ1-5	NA	TGTGCCATCAGTGAGAGGACAGGGGGCAATCAGCCCCAGCATTTT	CAISERTGGNQPQHF
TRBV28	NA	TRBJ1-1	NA	TGTGCCAGCAGTCCTCCGGACAGCATGAACACTGAAGCTTTCTTT	CASSPPDSMNTEAFF
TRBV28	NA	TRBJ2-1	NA	TGTGCCAGCAGTTTACGAGCGGGTGAGCAGTTCTTC	CASSLRAGEQFF
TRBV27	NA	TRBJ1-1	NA	TGTGCCAGCAGTTTCGGGACGAACACTGAAGCTTTCTTT	CASSFGTNTEAFF